This paragraph reports one TCR beta chain. This sample was included in a study of blood T cell repertoires in COVID-19. CDR3 length: 15 residues. Germline CDR1 is SGHRS and CDR2 is YFSETQ. V shed 5 bases, J shed 5 bases, and the junction held 10 bases outside the gene matches. Clones were sequenced by immunoSEQ multiplex PCR, and TCRdb holds only the in-frame ones, with some missing. This table has some 220,000 clones, 65% to 90% appearing once. The chain has TRBV5-1 and TRBJ2-1; TRBD1 aligns across 7 bases. Sequenced material: peripheral blood. The TCR sequence derives from a man aged 45-60 years with COVID-19, enrolled during active disease. CDR3 in DNA: TGCGCCAGCAGGATATCCGGGACAGAAAACAATGAGCAGTTCTTC. This codes for CASRISGTENNEQFF.